This T cell receptor (beta chain) was retrieved from a study of cytomegalovirus exposure and HLA in healthy donors. V was clipped by 3 bases and J by 0 bases; unmatched bases: 7. Germline CDR1 reads SGHVS; CDR2 reads FNYEAQ. This CDR3 region has 18 residues. 13 Jbeta primers and 60 Vbeta primers were used for the PCR. Libraries were prepared by immunoSEQ multiplex PCR; TCRdb keeps only in-frame clonotypes and omits some of them. The sample records approximately 210,000 clones, about 80% being singletons. The chain carries TRBV7-6 and TRBJ2-6, with 8 nucleotides matching TRBD1. This sequence originates from a woman in her forties in good health and CMV-seronegative. The specimen sequenced was PBMCs. For the CDR3, the DNA is TGTGCCAGCAGCTTCCCGGGACAGGTGCTCTCTGGGGCCAACGTCCTGACTTTC. Its translation: CASSFPGQVLSGANVLTF.